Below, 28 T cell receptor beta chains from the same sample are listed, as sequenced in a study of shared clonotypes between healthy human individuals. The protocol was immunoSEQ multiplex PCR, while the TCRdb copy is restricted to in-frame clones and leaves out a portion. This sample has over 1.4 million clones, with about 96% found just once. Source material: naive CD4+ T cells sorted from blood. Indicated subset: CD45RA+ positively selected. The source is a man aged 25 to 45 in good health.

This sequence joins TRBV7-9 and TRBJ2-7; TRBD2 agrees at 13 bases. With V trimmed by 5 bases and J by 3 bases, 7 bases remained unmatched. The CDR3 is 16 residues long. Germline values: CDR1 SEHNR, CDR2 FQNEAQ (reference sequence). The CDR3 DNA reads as TGTGCCAGCAGCAGACTAGCGGGAGGCTACAACTACGAGCAGTACTTC. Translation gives CASSRLAGGYNYEQYF.

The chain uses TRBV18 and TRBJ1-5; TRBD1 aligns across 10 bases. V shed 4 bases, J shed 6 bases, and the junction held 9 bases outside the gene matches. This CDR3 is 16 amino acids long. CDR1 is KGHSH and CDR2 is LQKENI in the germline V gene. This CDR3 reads CASSRTGGVGSQPQHF. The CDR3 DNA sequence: TGTGCCAGCTCACGGACAGGGGGTGTAGGAAGTCAGCCCCAGCATTTT.

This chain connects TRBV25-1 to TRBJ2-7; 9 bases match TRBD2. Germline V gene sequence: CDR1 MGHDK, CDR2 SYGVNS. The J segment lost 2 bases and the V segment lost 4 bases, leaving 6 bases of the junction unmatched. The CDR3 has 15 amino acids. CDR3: CASSVASGAAYEQYF. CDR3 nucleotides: TGTGCCAGCAGTGTAGCTAGCGGGGCGGCCTACGAGCAGTACTTC.

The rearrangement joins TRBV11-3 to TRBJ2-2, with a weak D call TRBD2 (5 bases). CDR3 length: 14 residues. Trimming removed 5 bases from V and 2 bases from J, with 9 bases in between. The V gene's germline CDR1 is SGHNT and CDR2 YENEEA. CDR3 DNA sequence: TGTGCCAGCAGCCCCGAGGGCAACACCGGGGAGCTGTTTTTT. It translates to CASSPEGNTGELFF.

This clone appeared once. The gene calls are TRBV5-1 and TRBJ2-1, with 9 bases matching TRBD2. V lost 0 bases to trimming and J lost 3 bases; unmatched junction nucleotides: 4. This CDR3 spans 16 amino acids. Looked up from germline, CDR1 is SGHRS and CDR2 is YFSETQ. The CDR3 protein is CASSLAETSGYNEQFF. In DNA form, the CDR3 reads TGCGCCAGCAGCTTGGCCGAGACTAGCGGCTACAATGAGCAGTTCTTC.

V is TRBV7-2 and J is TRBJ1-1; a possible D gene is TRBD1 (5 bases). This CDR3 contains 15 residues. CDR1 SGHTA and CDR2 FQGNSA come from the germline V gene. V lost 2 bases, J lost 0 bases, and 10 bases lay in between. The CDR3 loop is CASSLRQGMNTEAFF. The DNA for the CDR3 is TGTGCCAGCAGCTTAAGGCAGGGCATGAACACTGAAGCTTTCTTT.

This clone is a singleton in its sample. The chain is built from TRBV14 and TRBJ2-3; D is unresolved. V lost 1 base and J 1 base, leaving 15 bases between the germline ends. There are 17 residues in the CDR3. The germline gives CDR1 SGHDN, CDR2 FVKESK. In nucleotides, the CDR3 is TGTGCCAGCAGCCAAGTATTCGTGAGTTGGGGCACAGATACGCAGTATTTT. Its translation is CASSQVFVSWGTDTQYF.

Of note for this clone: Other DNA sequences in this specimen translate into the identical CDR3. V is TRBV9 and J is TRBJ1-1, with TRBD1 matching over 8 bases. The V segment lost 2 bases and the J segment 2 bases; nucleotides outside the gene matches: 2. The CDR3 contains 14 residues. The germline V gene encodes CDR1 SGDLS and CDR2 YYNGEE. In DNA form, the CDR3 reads TGTGCCAGCAGCGTCGGACAGGGAAACACTGAAGCTTTCTTT. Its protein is CASSVGQGNTEAFF.

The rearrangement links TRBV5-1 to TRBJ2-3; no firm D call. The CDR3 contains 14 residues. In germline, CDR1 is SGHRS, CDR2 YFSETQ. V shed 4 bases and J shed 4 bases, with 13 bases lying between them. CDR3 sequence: CASSPSTRADTQYF. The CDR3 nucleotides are TGCGCCAGCAGCCCCTCGACACGGGCAGATACGCAGTATTTT.

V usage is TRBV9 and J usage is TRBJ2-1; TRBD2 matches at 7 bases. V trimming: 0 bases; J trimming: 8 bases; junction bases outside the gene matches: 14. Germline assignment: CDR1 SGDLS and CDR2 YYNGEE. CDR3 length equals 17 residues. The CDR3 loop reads CASSVGPLGEGPDEQFF. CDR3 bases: TGTGCCAGCAGCGTAGGGCCATTGGGGGAGGGTCCCGATGAGCAGTTCTTC.

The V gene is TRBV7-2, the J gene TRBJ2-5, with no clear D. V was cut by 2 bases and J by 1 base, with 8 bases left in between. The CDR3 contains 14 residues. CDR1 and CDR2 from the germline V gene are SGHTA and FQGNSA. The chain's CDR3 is CASSLLPAQETQYF. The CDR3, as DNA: TGTGCCAGCAGCTTATTGCCTGCCCAAGAGACCCAGTACTTC.

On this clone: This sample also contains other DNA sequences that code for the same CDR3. CDR3 bases: TGTGCCAGCCGCTCCCCTAATGAAAAACTGTTTTTT. Its protein product is CASRSPNEKLFF. The rearrangement joins TRBV28 to TRBJ1-4; D gene ambiguous. Looked up from germline, CDR1 is MDHEN and CDR2 is SYDVKM. The CDR3 is 12 residues long. V was pared by 8 bases and J by 3 bases, with 7 bases between.

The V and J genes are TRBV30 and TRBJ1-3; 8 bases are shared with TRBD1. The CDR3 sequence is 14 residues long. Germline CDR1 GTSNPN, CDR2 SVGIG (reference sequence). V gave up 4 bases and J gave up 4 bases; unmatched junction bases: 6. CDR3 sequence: CAWTKTGAGNTIYF. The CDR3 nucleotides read TGTGCCTGGACCAAGACAGGGGCAGGAAACACCATATATTTT.

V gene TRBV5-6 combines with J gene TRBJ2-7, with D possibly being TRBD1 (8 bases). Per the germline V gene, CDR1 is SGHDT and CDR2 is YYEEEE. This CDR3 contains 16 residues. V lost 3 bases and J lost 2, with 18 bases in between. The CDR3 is CASSSRTGGAPYEQYF. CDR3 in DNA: TGTGCCAGCAGCTCACGAACAGGGGGGGCCCCCTACGAGCAGTACTTC. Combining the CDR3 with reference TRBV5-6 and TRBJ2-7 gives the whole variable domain DAGVTQSPTHLIKTRGQQVTLRCSPKSGHDTVSWYQQALGQGPQFIFQYYEEEERQRGNFPDRFSGHQFPNYSSELNVNALLLGDSALYLCASSSRTGGAPYEQYFGPGTRLTVT.

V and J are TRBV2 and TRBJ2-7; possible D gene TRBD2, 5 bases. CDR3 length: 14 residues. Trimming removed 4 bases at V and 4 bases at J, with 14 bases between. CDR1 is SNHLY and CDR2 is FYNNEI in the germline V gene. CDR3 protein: CASSGQAEAYEQYF. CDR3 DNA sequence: TGTGCCAGCAGTGGGCAAGCGGAGGCATACGAGCAGTACTTC.

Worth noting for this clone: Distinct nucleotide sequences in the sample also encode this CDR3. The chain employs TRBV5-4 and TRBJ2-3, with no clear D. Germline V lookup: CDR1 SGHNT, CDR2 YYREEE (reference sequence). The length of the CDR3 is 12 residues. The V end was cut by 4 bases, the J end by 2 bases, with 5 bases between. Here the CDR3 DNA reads TGTGCCAGCAGCACAGACACAGATACGCAGTATTTT. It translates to CASSTDTDTQYF.

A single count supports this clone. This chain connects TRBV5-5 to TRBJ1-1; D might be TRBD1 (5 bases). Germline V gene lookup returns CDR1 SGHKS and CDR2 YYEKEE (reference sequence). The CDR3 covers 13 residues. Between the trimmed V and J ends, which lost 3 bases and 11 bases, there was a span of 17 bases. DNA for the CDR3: TGTGCCAGCAGCTCGCTATTTGGGGCCGAGGCTTTCTTT. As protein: CASSSLFGAEAFF.

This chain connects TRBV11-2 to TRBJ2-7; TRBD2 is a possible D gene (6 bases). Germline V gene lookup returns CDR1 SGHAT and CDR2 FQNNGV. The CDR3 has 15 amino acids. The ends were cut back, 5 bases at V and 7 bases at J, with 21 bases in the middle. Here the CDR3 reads CASSPTPGPRGEQYF. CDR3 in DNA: TGTGCCAGCAGCCCCACCCCGGGACCCCGGGGGGAGCAGTACTTC.

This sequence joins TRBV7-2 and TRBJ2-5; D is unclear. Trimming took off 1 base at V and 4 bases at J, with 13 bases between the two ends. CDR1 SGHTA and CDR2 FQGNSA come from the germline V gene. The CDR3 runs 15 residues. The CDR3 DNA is TGTGCCAGCAGCTTAGATGGCCGGATTTTAGAGACCCAGTACTTC. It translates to CASSLDGRILETQYF.

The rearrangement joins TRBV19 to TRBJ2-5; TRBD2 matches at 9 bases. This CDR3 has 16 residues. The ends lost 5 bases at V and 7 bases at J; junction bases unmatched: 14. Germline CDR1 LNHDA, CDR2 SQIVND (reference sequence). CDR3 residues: CASSVASGKLKGTQYF. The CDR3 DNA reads TGTGCCAGTAGTGTAGCTAGCGGGAAGCTTAAAGGGACCCAGTACTTC. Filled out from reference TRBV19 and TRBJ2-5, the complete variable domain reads DGGITQSPKYLFRKEGQNVTLSCEQNLNHDAMYWYRQDPGQGLRLIYYSQIVNDFQKGDIAEGYSVSREKKESFPLTVTSAQKNPTAFYLCASSVASGKLKGTQYFGPGTRLLVL.

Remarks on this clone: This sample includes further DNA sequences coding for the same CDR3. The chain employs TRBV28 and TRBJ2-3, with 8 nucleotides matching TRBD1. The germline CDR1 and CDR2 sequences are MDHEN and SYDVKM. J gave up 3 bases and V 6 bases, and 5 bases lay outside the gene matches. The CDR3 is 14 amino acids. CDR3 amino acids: CASRGQGRTDTQYF. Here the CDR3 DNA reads TGTGCCAGCAGAGGACAGGGTCGAACAGATACGCAGTATTTT.

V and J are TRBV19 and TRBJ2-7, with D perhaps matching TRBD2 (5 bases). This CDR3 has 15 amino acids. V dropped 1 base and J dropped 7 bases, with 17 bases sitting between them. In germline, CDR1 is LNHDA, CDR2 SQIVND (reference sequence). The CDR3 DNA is TGTGCCAGTAGTATAGGGCCAACCCGGACGGGAGAGCAGTACTTC. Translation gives CASSIGPTRTGEQYF.

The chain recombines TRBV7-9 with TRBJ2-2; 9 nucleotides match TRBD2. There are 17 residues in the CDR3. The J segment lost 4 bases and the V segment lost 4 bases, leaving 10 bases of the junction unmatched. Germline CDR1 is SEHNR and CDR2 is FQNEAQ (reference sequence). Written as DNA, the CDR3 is TGTGCCAGCAGCTCTTCGGGCGGGAGGGCCCGCACCGGGGAGCTGTTTTTT. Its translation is CASSSSGGRARTGELFF.

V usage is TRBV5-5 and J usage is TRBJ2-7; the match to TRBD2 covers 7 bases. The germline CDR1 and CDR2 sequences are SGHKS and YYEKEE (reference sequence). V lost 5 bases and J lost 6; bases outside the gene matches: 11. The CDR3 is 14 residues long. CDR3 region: CASRQGLLGREQYF. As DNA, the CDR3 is TGTGCCAGCAGGCAGGGACTACTCGGCCGCGAGCAGTACTTC.

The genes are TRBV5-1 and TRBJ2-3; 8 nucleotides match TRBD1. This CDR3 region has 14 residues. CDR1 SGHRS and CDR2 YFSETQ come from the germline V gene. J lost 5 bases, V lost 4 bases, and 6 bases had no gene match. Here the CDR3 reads CASSPGQGGDTQYF. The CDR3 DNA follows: TGCGCCAGCAGCCCCGGACAGGGTGGAGATACGCAGTATTTT.

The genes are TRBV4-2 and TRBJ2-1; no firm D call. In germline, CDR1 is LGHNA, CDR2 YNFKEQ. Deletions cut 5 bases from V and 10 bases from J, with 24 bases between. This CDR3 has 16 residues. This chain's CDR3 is CASSGRWLDPSAEQFF. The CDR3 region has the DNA TGTGCCAGCAGCGGGCGGTGGCTAGACCCTTCAGCAGAGCAGTTCTTC.

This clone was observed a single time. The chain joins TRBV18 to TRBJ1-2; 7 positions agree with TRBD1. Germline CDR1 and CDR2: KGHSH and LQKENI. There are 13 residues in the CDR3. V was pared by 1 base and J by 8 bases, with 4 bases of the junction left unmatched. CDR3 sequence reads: CASSPRGGEGYTF. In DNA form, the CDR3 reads TGTGCCAGCTCACCACGAGGGGGCGAAGGCTACACCTTC.

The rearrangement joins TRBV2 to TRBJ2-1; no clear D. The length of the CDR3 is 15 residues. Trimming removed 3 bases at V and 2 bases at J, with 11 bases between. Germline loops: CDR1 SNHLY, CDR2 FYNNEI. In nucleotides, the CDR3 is TGTGCCAGCAGTGAGCGTCAGGCAACCTACAATGAGCAGTTCTTC. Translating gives CASSERQATYNEQFF. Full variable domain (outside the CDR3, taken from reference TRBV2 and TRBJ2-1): EPEVTQTPSHQVTQMGQEVILRCVPISNHLYFYWYRQILGQKVEFLVSFYNNEISEKSEIFDDQFSVERPDGSNFTLKIRSTKLEDSAMYFCASSERQATYNEQFFGPGTRLTVL.